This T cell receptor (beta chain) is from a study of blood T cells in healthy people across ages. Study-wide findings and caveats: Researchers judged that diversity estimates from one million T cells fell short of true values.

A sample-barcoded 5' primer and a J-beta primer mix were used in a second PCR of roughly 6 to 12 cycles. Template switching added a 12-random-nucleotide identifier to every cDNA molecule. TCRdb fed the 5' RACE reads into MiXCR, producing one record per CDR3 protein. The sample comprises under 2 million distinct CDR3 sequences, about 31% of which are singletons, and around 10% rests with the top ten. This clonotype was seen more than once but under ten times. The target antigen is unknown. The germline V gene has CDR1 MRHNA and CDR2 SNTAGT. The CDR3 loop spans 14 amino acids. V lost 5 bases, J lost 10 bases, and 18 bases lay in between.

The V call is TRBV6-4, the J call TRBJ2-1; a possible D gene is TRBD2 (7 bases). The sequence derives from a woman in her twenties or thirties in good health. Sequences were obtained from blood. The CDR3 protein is CASSPRGGGYEQFF. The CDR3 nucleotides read TGTGCCAGCAGTCCCAGAGGGGGAGGGTACGAGCAGTTCTTC.